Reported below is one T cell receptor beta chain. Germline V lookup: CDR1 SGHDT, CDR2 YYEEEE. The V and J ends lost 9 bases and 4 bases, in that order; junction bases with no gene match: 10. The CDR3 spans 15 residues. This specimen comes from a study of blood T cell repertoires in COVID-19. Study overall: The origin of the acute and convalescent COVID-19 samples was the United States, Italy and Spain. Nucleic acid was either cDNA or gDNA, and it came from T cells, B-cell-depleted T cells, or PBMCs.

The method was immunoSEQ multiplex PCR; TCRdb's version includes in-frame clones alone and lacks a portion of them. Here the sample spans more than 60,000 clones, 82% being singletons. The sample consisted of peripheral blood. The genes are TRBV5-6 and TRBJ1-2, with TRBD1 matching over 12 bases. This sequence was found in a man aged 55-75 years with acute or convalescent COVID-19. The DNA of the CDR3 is TGTGCCACCCGGGACAGGGGGCGCTTTGTCTATGGCTACACCTTC. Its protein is CATRDRGRFVYGYTF. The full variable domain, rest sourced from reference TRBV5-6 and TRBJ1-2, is DAGVTQSPTHLIKTRGQQVTLRCSPKSGHDTVSWYQQALGQGPQFIFQYYEEEERQRGNFPDRFSGHQFPNYSSELNVNALLLGDSALYLCATRDRGRFVYGYTFGSGTRLTVV.